Listed below are T cell receptor beta chains from one sample, sequenced in a study of T-cell memory formation after mild COVID-19. TCRdb recomputed calls from the 5' RACE reads with MiXCR, one row per CDR3 protein. The sample gives some 150,000 distinct CDR3 sequences, roughly 6.3% of which show up once; about 1.9% is in the top ten. Material: PBMCs or a T cell subset sorted from them (not recorded which). The receptors here all came from an adult woman who had mild COVID-19 (a few samples of this study predate the infection). Cell type and time point are not known. CDR3s include the opening cysteine and the closing phenylalanine or tryptophan. The D gene is left open where the match is weak. A clone size is listed for some rows: how often the clone was seen (once, few, many), or a class if it is expanded.

v_gene	j_gene	abundance	d_gene	CDR3aa	CDR3nt
TRBV18	TRBJ1-2	-	TRBD1	CASSLGTGTVNYGYTF	TGTGCCAGCTCACTAGGAACCGGGACAGTAAACTATGGCTACACCTTC
TRBV27	TRBJ1-4	few	-	CASSQRTGPEKLFF	TGTGCCAGCAGCCAGCGGACGGGGCCTGAAAAACTGTTTTTT
TRBV30	TRBJ2-3	-	-	CAWTTEIDTQYF	TGTGCCTGGACCACCGAAATTGATACGCAGTATTTT
TRBV5-1	TRBJ1-3	few	-	CASSLEDRTHSGNTIYF	TGCGCCAGCAGCTTGGAAGACAGGACTCACTCTGGAAACACCATATATTTT
TRBV12-3/TRBV12-4	TRBJ1-5	many	TRBD1	CASSPDRGEGQPQHF	TGTGCCAGCAGCCCCGACAGGGGAGAGGGTCAGCCCCAGCATTTT
TRBV11-3	TRBJ2-7	many	TRBD2	CASSSRTSGSYEQYF	TGTGCCAGCAGCTCAAGGACTAGCGGGAGTTACGAGCAGTACTTC
TRBV7-2	TRBJ2-2	many	TRBD2	CASSFGGSGTGELFF	TGTGCCAGCAGCTTTGGCGGGAGTGGAACCGGGGAGCTGTTTTTT
TRBV7-3	TRBJ2-3	many	TRBD1	CASSSRVPGQGNTDTQYF	TGTGCCAGCAGCTCCAGAGTACCGGGACAGGGGAACACAGATACGCAGTATTTT
TRBV20-1	TRBJ2-3	many	TRBD2	CSAREAGITSTDTQYF	TGCAGTGCTAGAGAAGCGGGGATTACTAGCACAGATACGCAGTATTTT
TRBV20-1	TRBJ1-5	many	-	CSAARGGNSNQPQHF	TGCAGTGCCGCCCGAGGTGGGAATAGCAATCAGCCCCAGCATTTT
TRBV5-1	TRBJ2-5	many	-	CASSLGGVQETQYF	TGCGCCAGCAGCCTAGGGGGAGTTCAAGAGACCCAGTACTTC
TRBV7-3	TRBJ2-4	-	-	CASSLPPTGSRSPVRIQNIQYF	TGTGCCAGCAGCTTACCCCCGACAGGTTCCCGATCCCCAGTCAGAATCCAAAACATTCAGTACTTC
TRBV12-3/TRBV12-4	TRBJ1-5	-	-	CASSHQGSNQPQHF	TGTGCCAGCAGCCATCAGGGGAGCAATCAGCCCCAGCATTTT
TRBV7-6	TRBJ2-3	many	TRBD1	CASSPDRASSTDTQYF	TGTGCCAGCAGCCCGGACAGGGCCTCAAGCACAGATACGCAGTATTTT
TRBV7-2	TRBJ1-2	few	-	CASSSSHGFYGYTF	TGTGCCAGCAGCTCCTCCCATGGATTCTATGGCTACACCTTC
TRBV5-1	TRBJ2-3	-	TRBD2	CASSKGLAGALLTDTQYF	TGCGCCAGCAGCAAAGGACTAGCGGGGGCCCTCCTCACAGATACGCAGTATTTT
TRBV14	TRBJ1-6	few	-	CASSQVVKGGGPLHF	TGTGCCAGCAGCCAGGTGGTGAAGGGAGGTGGCCCCCTCCACTTT
TRBV5-1	TRBJ1-2	few	-	CASRIERNYGYTF	TGCGCCAGCAGAATCGAAAGAAACTATGGCTACACCTTC
TRBV12-3/TRBV12-4	TRBJ2-6	many	-	CASSSLKSGANVLTF	TGTGCCAGCAGTTCGCTAAAGTCTGGGGCCAACGTCCTGACTTTC
TRBV7-2	TRBJ2-4	-	-	CASSLDSGKNIQYF	TGTGCCAGCAGCTTAGATTCGGGTAAAAACATTCAGTACTTC
TRBV12-3/TRBV12-4	TRBJ1-5	-	-	CASSLAGRNQPQHF	TGTGCCAGCAGTTTGGCAGGGAGGAATCAGCCCCAGCATTTT
TRBV7-2	TRBJ1-3	-	-	CASSPPAGSGNTIYF	TGTGCCAGCAGCCCCCCAGCGGGCTCTGGAAACACCATATATTTT